Following are 16 T cell receptor beta chains from one sample sequenced in a study of T cells after yellow fever vaccination. Using its own MiXCR run on the 5' RACE reads, TCRdb lists one record per CDR3 protein. This sample has approximately 300,000 distinct CDR3 sequences, with 6.8% found just once. The source material was PBMCs, sampled roughly 47 days after the first yellow fever vaccination. These receptors were collected from a man between 18 and 29 years old who received the YFV17D yellow fever vaccine.

This clonotype was picked up many times. This rearrangement joins TRBV20-1 to TRBJ2-3; TRBD2 aligns across 10 bases. The CDR3 is 15 residues long. The germline V gene has CDR1 DFQATT and CDR2 SNEGSKA (reference sequence). J was trimmed by 2 bases and V by 0 bases; bases with no gene match: 2. CDR3 region: CSARDLAGVTDTQYF. As DNA, the CDR3 is TGCAGTGCTAGAGATCTAGCGGGGGTCACAGATACGCAGTATTTT.

This clonotype was detected ten times or more. The V and J genes are TRBV5-1 and TRBJ1-1, with TRBD1 identical over 10 bases. CDR1 SGHRS and CDR2 YFSETQ come from the germline V gene. The J segment lost 8 bases and the V segment lost 0 bases, leaving 1 base of the junction unmatched. This CDR3 has 13 residues. CDR3 region: CASSLEDRGEAFF. The DNA of the CDR3 is TGCGCCAGCAGCTTGGAGGACAGGGGGGAAGCTTTCTTT. Full variable domain (remainder filled in from reference TRBV5-1 and TRBJ1-1): KAGVTQTPRYLIKTRGQQVTLSCSPISGHRSVSWYQQTPGQGLQFLFEYFSETQRNKGNFPGRFSGRQFSNSRSEMNVSTLELGDSALYLCASSLEDRGEAFFGQGTRLTVV.

This clonotype was observed at least ten times. The chain links TRBV5-1 to TRBJ2-1; tentative D call: TRBD1 (6 bases). The CDR3 loop spans 15 amino acids. V lost 4 bases and J 5 bases, leaving 16 bases between the germline ends. Germline V CDR1 and CDR2: SGHRS, YFSETQ. CDR3 sequence reads: CASSRGQQAHNEQFF. For the CDR3, the DNA is TGCGCCAGCAGCCGAGGACAGCAAGCCCACAATGAGCAGTTCTTC. Supplemented by reference TRBV5-1 and TRBJ2-1, the full variable domain reads KAGVTQTPRYLIKTRGQQVTLSCSPISGHRSVSWYQQTPGQGLQFLFEYFSETQRNKGNFPGRFSGRQFSNSRSEMNVSTLELGDSALYLCASSRGQQAHNEQFFGPGTRLTVL.

The genes are TRBV2 and TRBJ2-2, with 9 bases lining up with TRBD1. Germline CDR1 is SNHLY and CDR2 is FYNNEI. The CDR3 contains 15 residues. V trimming: 5 bases; J trimming: 5 bases; junction bases outside the gene matches: 6. CDR3 DNA sequence: TGTGCCAGCAGTCAGGGGACAGGGTGGACCGGGGAGCTGTTTTTT. Protein: CASSQGTGWTGELFF.

This clonotype was seen a few times. This chain uses TRBV20-1 with TRBJ2-5; TRBD1 agrees at 9 bases. The CDR3 consists of 16 residues. Unmatched junction bases numbered 14, after V lost 4 bases and J lost 5 bases. CDR1 is DFQATT, CDR2 SNEGSKA, per germline (reference sequence). CDR3 sequence: CSATRTGTGIWETQYF. In DNA form, the CDR3 reads TGCAGTGCTACCCGGACCGGGACAGGGATTTGGGAGACCCAGTACTTC.

This clonotype was counted a few times. The chain recombines TRBV7-9 with TRBJ1-2, with a possible D match to TRBD1 (5 bases). The V and J ends lost 7 bases and 1 base respectively, with 10 bases between them. The CDR3 has 13 residues. CDR1 and CDR2 from the germline V gene are SEHNR and FQNEAQ (reference sequence). CDR3 region: CASTQGGNYGYTF. In DNA form, the CDR3 reads TGTGCCAGCACTCAGGGTGGTAACTATGGCTACACCTTC. Combining the CDR3 with reference TRBV7-9 and TRBJ1-2 gives the whole variable domain DTGVSQNPRHKITKRGQNVTFRCDPISEHNRLYWYRQTLGQGPEFLTYFQNEAQLEKSRLLSDRFSAERPKGSFSTLEIQRTEQGDSAMYLCASTQGGNYGYTFGSGTRLTVV.

The chain has TRBV5-1 and TRBJ1-2, with D tentatively TRBD1 (6 bases). The CDR3 is made up of 14 amino acids. Between the trimmed V and J ends, which lost 4 bases and 6 bases, there was a span of 16 bases. The germline V gene encodes CDR1 SGHRS and CDR2 YFSETQ. CDR3 in DNA: TGCGCCAGCAGCCCTGGGACAACTCGTAATGGCTACACCTTC. As protein: CASSPGTTRNGYTF.

This clonotype was detected many times. The V gene is TRBV12-3 or TRBV12-4, the J gene TRBJ1-1; D possibly corresponds to TRBD1 (5 bases). V was cut by 7 bases and J by 0 bases, with 15 bases left in between. CDR3 length: 15 residues. Here the CDR3 DNA reads TGTGCCAGCACGTTTAGTGGGGCATTGAACACTGAAGCTTTCTTT. It encodes CASTFSGALNTEAFF.

V usage is TRBV6-5 and J usage is TRBJ1-6; D unclear. Between the trimmed V and J ends, which lost 3 bases and 0 bases, there was a span of 9 bases. The CDR3 runs to 16 residues. Germline CDR1 reads MNHEY; CDR2 reads SVGAGI. CDR3 nucleotides: TGTGCCAGCAGTTATAGACCCGACTCCTATAATTCACCCCTCCACTTT. Translation gives CASSYRPDSYNSPLHF.

This clonotype came up a few times. The chain combines TRBV10-1 with TRBJ2-4; 7 nucleotides align to TRBD1. Trimming cost V 2 bases and J 7 bases; bases outside gene matches: 5. This CDR3 contains 14 residues. The germline gives CDR1 WNHNN, CDR2 SYGVQD (reference sequence). For the CDR3, the DNA is TGCGCCAGCAGTGAGGGGACAGCGATCAACATTCAGTACTTC. Translating it yields CASSEGTAINIQYF.

This clonotype appeared a few times. The gene calls are TRBV15 and TRBJ1-4; D uncertain. Germline CDR1 reads LNHNV; CDR2 reads YYDKDF (reference sequence). The CDR3 sequence is 16 residues long. V was trimmed by 0 bases and J by 2 bases, leaving 10 bases between them. CDR3 DNA sequence: TGTGCCACCAGCAGAGATTTCCAGGTCACTAATGAAAAACTGTTTTTT. Protein product: CATSRDFQVTNEKLFF.

This clonotype occurred many times. The chain uses TRBV14 and TRBJ1-1; D may be TRBD1 (5 bases). The ends were cut back, 1 base at V and 0 bases at J, with 9 bases in the middle. CDR3 length: 15 amino acids. CDR1 is SGHDN and CDR2 is FVKESK in the germline V gene. The CDR3: CASSQAGALNTEAFF. Here the CDR3 DNA reads TGTGCCAGCAGCCAAGCCGGGGCGCTGAACACTGAAGCTTTCTTT. Full variable domain (outside the CDR3, taken from reference TRBV14 and TRBJ1-1): EAGVTQFPSHSVIEKGQTVTLRCDPISGHDNLYWYRRVMGKEIKFLLHFVKESKQDESGMPNNRFLAERTGGTYSTLKVQPAELEDSGVYFCASSQAGALNTEAFFGQGTRLTVV.

This clonotype was counted a few times. The chain carries TRBV5-1 and TRBJ2-2, with D maybe TRBD2 (6 bases). Germline CDR1 reads SGHRS; CDR2 reads YFSETQ. CDR3 size: 16 residues. V was trimmed by 3 bases and J by 1 base, leaving 13 bases between them. CDR3 coding DNA: TGCGCCAGCAGCTCGCAGACTAGTCTGAACACCGGGGAGCTGTTTTTT. Translating gives CASSSQTSLNTGELFF.

The sample holds many counts of this clonotype. The chain has TRBV12-3 or TRBV12-4 and TRBJ1-3, with a tentative D call TRBD1 (5 bases). Trimming took 6 bases from V and 4 from J, leaving 16 bases between them. The CDR3 covers 15 residues. CDR3 nucleotide sequence: TGTGCCAGCAGACTACTTTCGGGGCGAGGAAACACCATATATTTT. Residues: CASRLLSGRGNTIYF.

This chain uses TRBV6-1 with TRBJ2-2; 8 nucleotides agree with TRBD1. The CDR3 contains 16 residues. J was trimmed by 3 bases and V by 7 bases; bases with no gene match: 10. Germline assignment: CDR1 MNHNS and CDR2 SASEGT. CDR3 nucleotides: TGTGCCAGCACCCCCGGGGCAGGGGGCGACACCGGGGAGCTGTTTTTT. This sequence encodes CASTPGAGGDTGELFF.

In nucleotides, the CDR3 is TGTGCCAGCAGAGAACAGGGGGCGCCCGGAGCTTTCTTT. This sequence encodes CASREQGAPGAFF. V is TRBV12-3 or TRBV12-4 and J is TRBJ1-1, with 9 bases fitting TRBD1. Trimming at V came to 6 bases and at J to 10 bases, leaving 9 bases not matched to a gene. The length of the CDR3 is 13 residues.